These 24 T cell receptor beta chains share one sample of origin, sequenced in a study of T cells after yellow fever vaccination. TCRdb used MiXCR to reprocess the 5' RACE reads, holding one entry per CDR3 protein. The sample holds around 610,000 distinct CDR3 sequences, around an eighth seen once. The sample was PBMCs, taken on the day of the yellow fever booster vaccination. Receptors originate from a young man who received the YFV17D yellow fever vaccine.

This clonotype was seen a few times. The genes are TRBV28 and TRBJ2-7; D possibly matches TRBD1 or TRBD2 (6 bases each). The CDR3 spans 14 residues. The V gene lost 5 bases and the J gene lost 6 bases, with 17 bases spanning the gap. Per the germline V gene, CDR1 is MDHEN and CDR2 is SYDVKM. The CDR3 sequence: CASSSSGAQGEQYF. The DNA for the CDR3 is TGTGCCAGCAGTAGCTCGGGGGCGCAGGGCGAGCAGTACTTC.

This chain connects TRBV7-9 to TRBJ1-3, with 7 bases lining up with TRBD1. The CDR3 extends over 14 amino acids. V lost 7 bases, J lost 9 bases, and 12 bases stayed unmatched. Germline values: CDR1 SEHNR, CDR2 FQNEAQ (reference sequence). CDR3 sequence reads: CASNSGGELGTIYF. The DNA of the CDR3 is TGTGCCAGCAACTCAGGGGGAGAACTCGGCACCATATATTTT.

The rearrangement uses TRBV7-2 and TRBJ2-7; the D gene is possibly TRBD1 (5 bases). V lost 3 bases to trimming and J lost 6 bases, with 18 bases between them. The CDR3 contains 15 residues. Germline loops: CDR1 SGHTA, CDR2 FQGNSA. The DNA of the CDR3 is TGTGCCAGCAGCTTGCGAGAATATGGAAGGGGCGAGCAGTACTTC. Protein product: CASSLREYGRGEQYF.

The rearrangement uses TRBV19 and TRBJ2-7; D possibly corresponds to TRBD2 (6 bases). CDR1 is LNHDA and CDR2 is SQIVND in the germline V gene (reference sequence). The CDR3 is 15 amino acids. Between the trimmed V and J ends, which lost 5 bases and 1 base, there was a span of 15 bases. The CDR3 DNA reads TGTGCCAGTAGTTCGGAGGGGCAGGCGTCCTACGAGCAGTACTTC. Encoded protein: CASSSEGQASYEQYF.

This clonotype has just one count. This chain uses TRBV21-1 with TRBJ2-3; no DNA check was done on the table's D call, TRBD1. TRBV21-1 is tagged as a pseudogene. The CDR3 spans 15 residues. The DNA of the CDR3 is TGTGCCAGCAGCAAAGCTTGCAGGGTTGGAGATACGCAGTATTTT. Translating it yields CASSKACRVGDTQYF.

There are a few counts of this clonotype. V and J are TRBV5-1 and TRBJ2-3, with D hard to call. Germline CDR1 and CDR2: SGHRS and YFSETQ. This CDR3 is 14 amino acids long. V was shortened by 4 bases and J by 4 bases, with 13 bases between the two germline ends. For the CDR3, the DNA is TGCGCCAGCAGCCCCCGGACGTATTCAGATACGCAGTATTTT. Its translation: CASSPRTYSDTQYF.

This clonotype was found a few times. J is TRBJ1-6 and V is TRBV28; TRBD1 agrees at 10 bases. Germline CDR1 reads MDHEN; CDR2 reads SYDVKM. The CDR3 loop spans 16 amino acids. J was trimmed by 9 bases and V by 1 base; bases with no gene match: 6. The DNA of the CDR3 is TGTGCCAGCAGTTTATACAGGGACAGGGGCTTTTCACCCCTCCACTTT. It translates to CASSLYRDRGFSPLHF. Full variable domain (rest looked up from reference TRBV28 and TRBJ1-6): DVKVTQSSRYLVKRTGEKVFLECVQDMDHENMFWYRQDPGLGLRLIYFSYDVKMKEKGDIPEGYSVSREKKERFSLILESASTNQTSMYLCASSLYRDRGFSPLHFGNGTRLTVT.

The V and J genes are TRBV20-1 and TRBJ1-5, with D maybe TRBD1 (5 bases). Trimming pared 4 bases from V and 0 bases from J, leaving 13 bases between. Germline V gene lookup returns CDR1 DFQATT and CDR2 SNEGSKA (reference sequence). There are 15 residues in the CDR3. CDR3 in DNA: TGCAGTGCTATCCCCAGGGACTATAGCAATCAGCCCCAGCATTTT. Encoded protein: CSAIPRDYSNQPQHF.

The CDR3 DNA follows: TGCAGTGCCCCGGGGCAGGGAAGGCTCAATGAGCAGTTCTTC. Its translation: CSAPGQGRLNEQFF. The V gene is TRBV20-1, the J gene TRBJ2-1; D possibly uses TRBD1 or TRBD2 (5 bases each). Germline V gene lookup returns CDR1 DFQATT and CDR2 SNEGSKA (reference sequence). CDR3 size: 14 residues. V was shortened by 6 bases and J by 6 bases, with 18 bases between the two germline ends.

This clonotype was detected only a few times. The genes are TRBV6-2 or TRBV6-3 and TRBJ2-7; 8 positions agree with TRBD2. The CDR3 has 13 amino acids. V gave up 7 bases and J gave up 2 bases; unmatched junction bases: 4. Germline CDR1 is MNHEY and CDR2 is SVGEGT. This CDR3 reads CASTLAGPYEQYF. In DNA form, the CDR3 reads TGTGCCAGCACTTTAGCGGGACCCTACGAGCAGTACTTC.

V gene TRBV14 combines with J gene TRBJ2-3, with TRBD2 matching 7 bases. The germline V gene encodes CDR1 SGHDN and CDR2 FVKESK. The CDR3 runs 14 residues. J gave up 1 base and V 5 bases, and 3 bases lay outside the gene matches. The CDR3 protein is CASSGTSGTDTQYF. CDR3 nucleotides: TGTGCCAGCAGCGGAACTAGCGGCACAGATACGCAGTATTTT.

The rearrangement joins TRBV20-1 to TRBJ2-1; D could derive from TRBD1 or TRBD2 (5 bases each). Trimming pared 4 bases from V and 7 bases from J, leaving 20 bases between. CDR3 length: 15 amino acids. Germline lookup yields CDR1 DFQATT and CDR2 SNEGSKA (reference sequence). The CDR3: CSANSGTLLGNEQFF. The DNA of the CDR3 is TGCAGTGCTAACTCCGGGACCCTCCTGGGGAATGAGCAGTTCTTC.

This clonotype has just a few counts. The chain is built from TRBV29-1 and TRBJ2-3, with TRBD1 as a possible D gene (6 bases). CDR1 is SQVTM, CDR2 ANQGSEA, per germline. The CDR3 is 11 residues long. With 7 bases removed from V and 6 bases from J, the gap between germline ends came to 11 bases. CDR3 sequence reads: CSDGQLDTQYF. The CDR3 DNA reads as TGCAGCGACGGACAGTTGGATACGCAGTATTTT.

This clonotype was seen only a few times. CDR3 region: CASSLVGPQGDTQYF. The CDR3 nucleotides are TGTGCCAGCAGCTTAGTAGGACCGCAAGGGGATACGCAGTATTTT. The chain is built from TRBV7-9 and TRBJ2-3; D is unresolved. Germline-derived CDR1 and CDR2 are SEHNR and FQNEAQ (reference sequence). This CDR3 is built from 15 residues. V lost 1 base to trimming and J lost 6 bases, with 14 bases between them.

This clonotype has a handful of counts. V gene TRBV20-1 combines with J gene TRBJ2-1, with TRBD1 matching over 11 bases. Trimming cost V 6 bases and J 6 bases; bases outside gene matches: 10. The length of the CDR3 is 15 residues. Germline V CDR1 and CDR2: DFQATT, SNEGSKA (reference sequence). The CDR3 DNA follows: TGCAGTGCCTATTCAGGACAGGGGGCGGTCAATGAGCAGTTCTTC. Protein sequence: CSAYSGQGAVNEQFF.

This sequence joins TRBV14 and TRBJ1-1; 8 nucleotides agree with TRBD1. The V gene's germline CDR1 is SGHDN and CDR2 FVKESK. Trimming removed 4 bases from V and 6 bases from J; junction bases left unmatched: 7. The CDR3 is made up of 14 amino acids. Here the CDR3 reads CASSPRTGLPEAFF. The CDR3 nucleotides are TGTGCCAGCAGCCCCCGGACAGGGCTCCCTGAAGCTTTCTTT.

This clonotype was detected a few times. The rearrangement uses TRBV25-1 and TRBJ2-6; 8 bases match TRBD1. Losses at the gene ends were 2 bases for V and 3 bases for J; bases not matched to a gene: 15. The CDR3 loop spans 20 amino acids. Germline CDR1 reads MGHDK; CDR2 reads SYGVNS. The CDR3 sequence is CASSEGSRGQGLRGANVLTF. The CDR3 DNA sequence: TGTGCCAGCAGTGAAGGGTCCCGCGGACAGGGTTTACGTGGGGCCAACGTCCTGACTTTC.

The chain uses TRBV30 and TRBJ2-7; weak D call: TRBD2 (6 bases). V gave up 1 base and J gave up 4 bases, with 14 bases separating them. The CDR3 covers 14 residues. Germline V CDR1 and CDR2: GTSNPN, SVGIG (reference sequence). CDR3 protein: CAWSAGTSGYEQYF. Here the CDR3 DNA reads TGTGCCTGGAGTGCTGGGACTTCGGGGTACGAGCAGTACTTC. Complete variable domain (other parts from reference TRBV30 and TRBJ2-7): SQTIHQWPATLVQPVGSPLSLECTVEGTSNPNLYWYRQAAGRGLQLLFYSVGIGQISSEVPQNLSASRPQDRQFILSSKKLLLSDSGFYLCAWSAGTSGYEQYFGPGTRLTVT.

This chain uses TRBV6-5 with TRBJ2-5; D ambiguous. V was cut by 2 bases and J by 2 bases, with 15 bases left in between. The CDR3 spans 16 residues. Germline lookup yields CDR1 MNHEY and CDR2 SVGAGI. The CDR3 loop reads CASSYGFPTPQETQYF. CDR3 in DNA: TGTGCCAGCAGTTACGGGTTTCCCACCCCACAAGAGACCCAGTACTTC.

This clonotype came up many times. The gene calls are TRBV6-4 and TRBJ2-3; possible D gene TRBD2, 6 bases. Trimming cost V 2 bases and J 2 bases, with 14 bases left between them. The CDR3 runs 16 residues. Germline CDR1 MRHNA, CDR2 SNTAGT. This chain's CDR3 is CASSDPPGGDTDTQYF. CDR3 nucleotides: TGTGCCAGCAGTGACCCACCTGGAGGGGACACAGATACGCAGTATTTT.

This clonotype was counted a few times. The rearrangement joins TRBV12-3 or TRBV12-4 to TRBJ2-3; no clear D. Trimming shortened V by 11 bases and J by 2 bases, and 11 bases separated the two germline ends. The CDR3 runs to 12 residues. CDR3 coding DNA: TGTGCCCGAAAACTTTACACAGATACGCAGTATTTT. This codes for CARKLYTDTQYF.

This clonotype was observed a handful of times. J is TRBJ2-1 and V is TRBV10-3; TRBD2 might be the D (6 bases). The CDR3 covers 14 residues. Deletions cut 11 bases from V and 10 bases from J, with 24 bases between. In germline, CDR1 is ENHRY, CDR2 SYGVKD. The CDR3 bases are TGTGCCTCATCGAAAGGAGGGGACTCCGCGGAGCAGTTCTTC. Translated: CASSKGGDSAEQFF.

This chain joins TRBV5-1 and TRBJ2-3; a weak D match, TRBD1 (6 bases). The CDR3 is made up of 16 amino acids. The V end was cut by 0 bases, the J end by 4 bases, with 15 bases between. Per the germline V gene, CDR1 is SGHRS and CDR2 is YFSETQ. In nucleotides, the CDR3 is TGCGCCAGCAGCTTGGCAGGGCAGGGGATTCCAGATACGCAGTATTTT. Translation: CASSLAGQGIPDTQYF.

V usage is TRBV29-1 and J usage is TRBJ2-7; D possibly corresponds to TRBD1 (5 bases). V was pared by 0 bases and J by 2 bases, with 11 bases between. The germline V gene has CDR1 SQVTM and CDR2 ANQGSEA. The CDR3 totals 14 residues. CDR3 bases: TGCAGCGTTGAAGAAGGGGAACGTCCCTACGAGCAGTACTTC. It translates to CSVEEGERPYEQYF.